These 28 T cell receptor beta chains were all obtained from the same sample, sequenced in a study of OX40 agonist ivuxolimab in advanced cancers. The repertoire was sequenced with immunoSEQ multiplex PCR; TCRdb's copy has only in-frame clones and lacks some. The sample has some 80,000 clones; approximately 89% are singletons. Sequenced material: CD4+ or CD8+ T cells sorted from blood, taken in a trial of the OX40 agonist ivuxolimab. All receptors come from an adult with an advanced solid tumor such as melanoma, head and neck, liver or kidney cancer.

This chain connects TRBV18 to TRBJ2-1; maybe TRBD2 (6 bases). V was shortened by 0 bases and J by 2 bases, with 14 bases between the two germline ends. The germline CDR1 and CDR2 sequences are KGHSH and LQKENI. This CDR3 contains 17 residues. The CDR3 DNA is TGTGCCAGCTCACCACCGTTGACTAGATCTACCTACAATGAGCAGTTCTTC. Translating it yields CASSPPLTRSTYNEQFF.

The CDR3 sequence: CASSQEGQVITNEKLFF. CDR3 DNA: TGCGCCAGCAGCCAAGAGGGACAGGTCATCACTAATGAAAAACTGTTTTTT. The rearrangement links TRBV4-3 to TRBJ1-4, with 8 bases lining up with TRBD1. J gave up 2 bases and V 0 bases, and 5 bases lay outside the gene matches. CDR3 length: 17 amino acids. CDR1 and CDR2 from the germline V gene are LGHNA and YSLEER.

The chain links TRBV5-1 to TRBJ2-3; 7 positions agree with TRBD1. The germline V gene has CDR1 SGHRS and CDR2 YFSETQ. This CDR3 spans 16 amino acids. Germline trimming cut 2 bases from V and 0 bases from J; bases unmatched to any gene: 6. The CDR3 DNA follows: TGCGCCAGCAGCTTTGGGGACAGTATAAGCACAGATACGCAGTATTTT. This codes for CASSFGDSISTDTQYF.

V usage is TRBV29-1 and J usage is TRBJ2-2, with TRBD1 identical over 7 bases. V dropped 7 bases and J dropped 2; count of bases not matched to a gene: 7. CDR3 length equals 14 residues. Germline CDR1 is SQVTM and CDR2 is ANQGSEA. CDR3 amino acids: CSAVTGINTGELFF. The CDR3, as DNA: TGCAGCGCTGTGACAGGGATTAACACCGGGGAGCTGTTTTTT.

The chain couples TRBV30 to TRBJ1-5; tentatively, D is TRBD1 (5 bases). The CDR3 covers 13 residues. V was cut by 2 bases and J by 5 bases, with 10 bases left in between. Germline V lookup: CDR1 GTSNPN, CDR2 SVGIG (reference sequence). In nucleotides, the CDR3 is TGTGCCTGGAGTATGGGAGGGGATCAGCCCCAGCATTTT. Its translation is CAWSMGGDQPQHF.

V and J are TRBV18 and TRBJ2-1; D call uncertain. The germline gives CDR1 KGHSH, CDR2 LQKENI. Trimming stripped 2 bases from V and 4 bases from J, with 9 bases between. The CDR3 has 14 residues. The CDR3 bases are TGTGCCAGCTCACCAAACAGCGAGTACAATGAGCAGTTCTTC. Translated, it gives CASSPNSEYNEQFF.

This clone has only a few counts. V gene TRBV10-1 combines with J gene TRBJ2-2, with 8 bases lining up with TRBD2. Germline CDR1 is WNHNN and CDR2 is SYGVQD (reference sequence). This CDR3 comprises 14 residues. V lost 8 bases, J lost 4 bases, and 6 bases stayed unmatched. CDR3 amino acids: CASQRESGTGELFF. The CDR3 DNA reads as TGCGCCAGCCAGCGGGAGTCTGGCACCGGGGAGCTGTTTTTT.

The V gene is TRBV19, the J gene TRBJ2-3; TRBD1 matches at 9 bases. V trimming: 7 bases; J trimming: 6 bases; junction bases outside the gene matches: 8. The V gene's germline CDR1 is LNHDA and CDR2 SQIVND (reference sequence). The CDR3 is made up of 14 amino acids. CDR3 in DNA: TGTGCCAGTACCCAACAGGGGGCAAAGGATACGCAGTATTTT. Translating it yields CASTQQGAKDTQYF.

The chain uses TRBV7-2 and TRBJ1-4, with a possible D match to TRBD1 (5 bases). V shed 6 bases and J shed 2 bases, with 10 bases lying between them. Germline V CDR1 and CDR2: SGHTA, FQGNSA. The CDR3 has 14 residues. In nucleotides, the CDR3 is TGTGCCAGCAGGCAGGGTCACACTAATGAAAAACTGTTTTTT. It encodes CASRQGHTNEKLFF.

CDR3 sequence reads: CASSPVASGSVGSYNEQFF. The CDR3 nucleotides are TGTGCCAGCTCACCAGTGGCTAGCGGGAGTGTAGGGTCCTACAATGAGCAGTTCTTC. The chain uses TRBV18 and TRBJ2-1; TRBD2 agrees at 10 bases. CDR3 length: 19 amino acids. CDR1 KGHSH and CDR2 LQKENI come from the germline V gene. V lost 2 bases, J lost 1 base, and 11 bases stayed unmatched. Complete variable domain (other parts from reference TRBV18 and TRBJ2-1): NAGVMQNPRHLVRRRGQEARLRCSPMKGHSHVYWYRQLPEEGLKFMVYLQKENIIDESGMPKERFSAEFPKEGPSILRIQQVVRGDSAAYFCASSPVASGSVGSYNEQFFGPGTRLTVL.

CDR3 sequence (DNA): TGTGCCAGCAGAATTCAGGGTCATGCGGATACGCAGTATTTT. This translates into CASRIQGHADTQYF. V usage is TRBV6-5 and J usage is TRBJ2-3, with D possibly matching TRBD1 (5 bases). The V gene's germline CDR1 is MNHEY and CDR2 SVGAGI. CDR3 length: 14 residues. Trimming shortened V by 6 bases and J by 6 bases, and 16 bases separated the two germline ends.

The chain carries TRBV6-5 and TRBJ1-4; D call uncertain. Germline V gene data show CDR1 as MNHEY and CDR2 as SVGAGI. The CDR3 runs to 13 residues. Trimming shortened V by 5 bases and J by 7 bases, and 11 bases separated the two germline ends. The DNA for the CDR3 is TGTGCCAGCAGTGGTCTTACGGGTGAAAAACTGTTTTTT. It yields the protein CASSGLTGEKLFF.

This chain uses TRBV2 with TRBJ1-1; possibly TRBD1 for D (5 bases). The CDR3 is 13 amino acids. Trimming pared 7 bases from V and 0 bases from J, leaving 9 bases between. Germline assignment: CDR1 SNHLY and CDR2 FYNNEI. DNA for the CDR3: TGTGCCAGCAATCGGGGCGTGAACACTGAAGCTTTCTTT. Residues: CASNRGVNTEAFF.

The chain carries TRBV5-1 and TRBJ1-1, with 7 positions matching TRBD1. Germline CDR1 is SGHRS and CDR2 is YFSETQ. This CDR3 is 13 amino acids long. J was trimmed by 1 base and V by 3 bases; bases with no gene match: 0. The CDR3 bases are TGCGCCAGCAGCTGGGACAGGAACACTGAAGCTTTCTTT. As protein: CASSWDRNTEAFF.

The V and J genes are TRBV5-1 and TRBJ2-7; D is uncertain. The CDR3 consists of 13 residues. With 2 bases removed from V and 1 base from J, the gap between germline ends came to 7 bases. Germline V gene data show CDR1 as SGHRS and CDR2 as YFSETQ. CDR3 nucleotides: TGCGCCAGCAGCTTCGCAACTTCCTACGAGCAGTACTTC. It codes for CASSFATSYEQYF.

The chain joins TRBV29-1 to TRBJ2-7; TRBD2 matches at 10 bases. The CDR3 sequence is 19 residues long. V lost 8 bases, J lost 3 bases, and 25 bases stayed unmatched. Germline CDR1 SQVTM, CDR2 ANQGSEA. CDR3 coding DNA: TGCAGCCCACGGCAGAAGGGGGCTAGCGGGAGAGGGATTGGCTACGAGCAGTACTTC. The encoded protein is CSPRQKGASGRGIGYEQYF.

On this clone: Other nucleotide sequences in the sample specify the same CDR3. CDR3 in DNA: TGTGCCAGCTCACCACGAGAGGGAGAGACCCAGTACTTC. It specifies CASSPREGETQYF. The V and J genes are TRBV18 and TRBJ2-5; weak D call: TRBD2 (5 bases). CDR1 is KGHSH and CDR2 is LQKENI in the germline V gene. Trimming cost V 1 base and J 4 bases, with 7 bases left between them. The CDR3 sequence is 13 residues long.

The chain couples TRBV10-3 to TRBJ1-1; tentative D call: TRBD1 (6 bases). Trimming cost V 3 bases and J 0 bases, with 11 bases left between them. This CDR3 spans 15 amino acids. CDR1 and CDR2 from the germline V gene are ENHRY and SYGVKD. For the CDR3, the DNA is TGTGCCATCAGTGAAAGGACAGTAATGAACACTGAAGCTTTCTTT. It is translated as CAISERTVMNTEAFF.

The CDR3 sequence is CASSPMGSGDTQYF. The CDR3 DNA is TGTGCCAGCAGTCCTATGGGGAGCGGAGATACGCAGTATTTT. The V gene is TRBV7-7, the J gene TRBJ2-3, with TRBD2 as a possible D gene (5 bases). CDR1 and CDR2 (germline): SSHAT, FNYEAQ (reference sequence). Trimming pared 6 bases from V and 5 bases from J, leaving 15 bases between. The CDR3 extends over 14 amino acids.

The V and J genes are TRBV6-6 and TRBJ2-1; either TRBD1 or TRBD2 may supply D (5 bases each). This CDR3 is 13 amino acids long. CDR1 MNHNY and CDR2 SVGAGI come from the germline V gene (reference sequence). Between the trimmed V and J ends, which lost 6 bases and 4 bases, there was a span of 10 bases. The DNA of the CDR3 is TGTGCCAGCAGCAGGGACCGGTACAATGAGCAGTTCTTC. Amino acids: CASSRDRYNEQFF.

V usage is TRBV19 and J usage is TRBJ2-1; 12 bases map to TRBD2. The CDR3 is 19 residues long. Germline V gene sequence: CDR1 LNHDA, CDR2 SQIVND (reference sequence). V trimming: 5 bases; J trimming: 4 bases; junction bases outside the gene matches: 15. CDR3 loop: CASSPTHSTSGRPYNEQFF. Written as DNA, the CDR3 is TGTGCCAGTAGTCCAACTCATTCGACTAGCGGGAGACCGTACAATGAGCAGTTCTTC.

The chain carries TRBV6-5 and TRBJ1-4, with 7 bases matching TRBD1. V dropped 2 bases and J dropped 5; count of bases not matched to a gene: 5. This CDR3 region has 15 residues. Per the germline V gene, CDR1 is MNHEY and CDR2 is SVGAGI. Written as DNA, the CDR3 is TGTGCCAGCAGTTACGAGGGACAGAGCAATGAAAAACTGTTTTTT. It specifies CASSYEGQSNEKLFF.

V is TRBV19 and J is TRBJ2-5, with TRBD1 matching over 8 bases. Germline V lookup: CDR1 LNHDA, CDR2 SQIVND (reference sequence). After removal of 5 bases from V and 5 bases from J, the junction contained 7 bases not matched to a gene. CDR3 length: 14 residues. DNA of the CDR3: TGTGCCAGTAGTTTTCAGGGGGCGGGGGAGACCCAGTACTTC. Protein sequence: CASSFQGAGETQYF.

This chain links TRBV29-1 with TRBJ1-3; no clear D. Per the germline V gene, CDR1 is SQVTM and CDR2 is ANQGSEA. V lost 4 bases, J lost 1 base, and 8 bases lay in between. There are 13 residues in the CDR3. DNA of the CDR3: TGCAGCGTTGTGCGGGATTCTGGAAACACCATATATTTT. Amino acid sequence: CSVVRDSGNTIYF.

The chain is built from TRBV19 and TRBJ2-1, with 11 bases that match TRBD2. The CDR3 has 14 amino acids. J was trimmed by 7 bases and V by 10 bases; bases with no gene match: 9. Germline CDR1 is LNHDA and CDR2 is SQIVND (reference sequence). CDR3 protein: CAIGTSGGGNEQFF. As DNA, the CDR3 is TGTGCCATCGGGACTAGCGGAGGTGGGAATGAGCAGTTCTTC.

This clone was counted once. The rearrangement links TRBV6-1 to TRBJ2-1; no firm D call. Trimming took 1 base from V and 7 from J, leaving 11 bases between them. The CDR3 runs to 14 residues. Germline V gene data show CDR1 as MNHNS and CDR2 as SASEGT. The CDR3 is CASSEDDSANEQFF. The CDR3 DNA is TGTGCCAGCAGTGAAGATGATAGTGCGAATGAGCAGTTCTTC.

The chain has TRBV29-1 and TRBJ2-7, with 10 bases identical to TRBD2. The length of the CDR3 is 14 residues. CDR1 is SQVTM, CDR2 ANQGSEA, per germline. The J segment lost 7 bases and the V segment lost 5 bases, leaving 11 bases of the junction unmatched. CDR3 DNA: TGCAGCGTTCTAAGATCTAGCGGGAGTCTTGAGCAGTACTTC. Its translation: CSVLRSSGSLEQYF.

The chain joins TRBV6-7 to TRBJ2-1; 7 bases align to TRBD2. TRBV6-7 is marked as an open reading frame, function uncertain. The V segment lost 2 bases and the J segment 7 bases; nucleotides outside the gene matches: 20. This CDR3 region has 19 residues. CDR3: CASSYDVAQEGGRKNEQFF. The CDR3 region has the DNA TGTGCCAGCAGTTACGACGTCGCCCAGGAGGGAGGGAGAAAGAATGAGCAGTTCTTC.